The sequence of this T cell receptor beta chain was determined in a study of T-cell memory formation after mild COVID-19. V was clipped by 7 bases and J by 6 bases, with 16 bases between them. CDR3 length: 14 residues. Germline V gene lookup returns CDR1 SGHVS and CDR2 FQNEAQ. A few counts support this clonotype. One entry per CDR3 protein results from TCRdb running MiXCR on the 5' RACE reads. This repertoire shows a few hundred thousand distinct CDR3 sequences, roughly 19% found once; its top ten account for roughly 21%. The chain joins TRBV7-8 to TRBJ2-1; weak D call: TRBD1 (6 bases). This clonotype was obtained from a man between 18 and 35 years old who had mild COVID-19 (a few samples of this study predate the infection). Cell type and time point are not known. Source material: PBMCs or a T cell subset sorted from them (not recorded which). CDR3 loop: CASNRVQGLNEQFF. As DNA, the CDR3 is TGTGCCAGCAATCGAGTACAGGGCCTCAATGAGCAGTTCTTC.